This T cell receptor (beta chain) was identified in a study of T cells after yellow fever vaccination. V was pared by 4 bases and J by 3 bases, with 11 bases between. Germline-derived CDR1 and CDR2 are SGHRS and YFSETQ. The length of the CDR3 is 13 residues. TCRdb re-called the 5' RACE reads through MiXCR, storing one row per CDR3 protein. Of around 300,000 distinct CDR3 sequences in the sample, 10% to 15% were seen once. This specimen was CD4+ T cells sorted from PBMCs, taken 45 days after the yellow fever booster vaccination. The chain links TRBV5-1 to TRBJ2-7, with D uncertain. The clonotype originates from a man aged 25 to 40 who received the YFV17D yellow fever vaccine. CDR3: CASSKAAGYEQYF. For the CDR3, the DNA is TGCGCCAGCAGCAAGGCAGCCGGCTACGAGCAGTACTTC.